This is a list of T cell receptor beta chains from one sample in a study of shared clonotypes between healthy human individuals. The data were produced by immunoSEQ multiplex PCR, yet TCRdb's version contains in-frame clones alone and is incomplete. This sample has some 630,000 clones; roughly 70% occur once, and the top ten carry 1.5% to 2%. The sample consisted of memory CD4+ T cells sorted from blood. All receptors come from a woman aged 25-40 years in good health. Each CDR3 is given without its conserved first and last residue.

V gene	J gene	CDR3 protein
TRBV27	TRBJ1-3	ASKTGISGNTIY
TRBV7-3	TRBJ2-2	ASSTQQGTGELF
TRBV6-6	TRBJ1-2	ASSSTPDGTNYGYT
TRBV11-2	TRBJ2-7	ASSPGTDYEQY
TRBV19	TRBJ2-1	ASSIVGTRPHEQF
TRBV10-3	TRBJ1-2	AADRGGNGYT
TRBV6-4	TRBJ2-1	ASSARTSVYNEQF
TRBV5-1	TRBJ2-1	ASSVESSGYNEQF
TRBV11-2	TRBJ1-5	ASRRAGTGLSQPQH
TRBV5-6	TRBJ1-2	ASSLAGAGRRANYGYT
TRBV2	TRBJ1-6	ASSRDRAASPLH
TRBV10-3	TRBJ2-7	AISESAGQSYEQY
TRBV11-3	TRBJ1-2	ASSLGQGYGYT
TRBV5-4	TRBJ2-1	ASSSTSGSLNEQF
TRBV2	TRBJ2-1	ASSYGTGGNEQF
TRBV6-5	TRBJ2-7	ASSATGAWYEQY
TRBV7-9	TRBJ2-7	ASSPVGLRGEQY
TRBV7-6	TRBJ2-3	ASSFLSGGQFGDTQY
TRBV10-1	TRBJ1-1	ASRQDLNTEAF
TRBV23-1	TRBJ1-1	ASSQSIVGVGNTEAF
TRBV29-1	TRBJ1-2	SVEDRQGASGYT
TRBV7-9	TRBJ2-7	ASSLGLAGSEQY
TRBV28	TRBJ2-5	ASGYSGSETQY
TRBV29-1	TRBJ2-1	SVSPQGSTYNEQF
TRBV7-3	TRBJ2-3	ASSLGLISTDTQY
TRBV11-2	TRBJ2-1	ASSLGRVARNEQF
TRBV27	TRBJ2-3	ASRRSRGRVNTDTQY
TRBV28	TRBJ2-7	ASSSVAPEQY
TRBV11-2	TRBJ2-7	ASSAKFFNELAFYEQY
TRBV7-9	TRBJ2-7	ASSSREAHEQY
TRBV15	TRBJ1-1	ATSRADSLNTEAF
TRBV11-2	TRBJ2-3	ASSLTAPYGDTQY
TRBV5-1	TRBJ1-3	ASSLATGRTLGNTIY
TRBV28	TRBJ2-3	ASTSGGPYTQY
TRBV11-2	TRBJ1-3	ASSEGGTGNTIY
TRBV7-9	TRBJ1-1	ASSLVLSTEAF